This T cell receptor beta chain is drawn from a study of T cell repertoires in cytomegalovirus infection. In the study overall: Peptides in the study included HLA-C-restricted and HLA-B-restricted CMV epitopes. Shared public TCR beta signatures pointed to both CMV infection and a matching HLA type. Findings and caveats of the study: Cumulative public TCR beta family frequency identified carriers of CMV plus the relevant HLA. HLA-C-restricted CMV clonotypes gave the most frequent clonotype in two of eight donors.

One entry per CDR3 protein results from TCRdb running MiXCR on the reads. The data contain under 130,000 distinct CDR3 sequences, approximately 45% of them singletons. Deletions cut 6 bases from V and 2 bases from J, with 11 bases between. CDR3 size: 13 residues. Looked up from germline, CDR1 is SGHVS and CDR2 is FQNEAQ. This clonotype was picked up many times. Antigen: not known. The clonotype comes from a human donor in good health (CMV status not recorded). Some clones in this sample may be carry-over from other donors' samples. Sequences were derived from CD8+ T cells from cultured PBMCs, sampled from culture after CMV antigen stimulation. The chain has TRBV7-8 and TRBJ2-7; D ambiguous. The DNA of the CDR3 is TGTGCCAGCAGTACGGACGCAGCCTACGAGCAGTACTTC. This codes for CASSTDAAYEQYF.